Listed below are T cell receptor beta chains from one sample, sequenced in a study of T cell responses to AZD1222 COVID-19 vaccine. The repertoire was sequenced with immunoSEQ multiplex PCR; TCRdb's copy has only in-frame clones and lacks some. The table includes 150,000 to 190,000 clones, just over 90% detected once. The sample in question was peripheral blood, obtained on day 0 of AZD1222 vaccination. The source of these receptors is an adult in good health. Both conserved end residues are part of each CDR3. The D gene is left open where the match is weak. Not every row has a clone size; where given, it reads once, few, many or a size class.

NA	NA	TRBV10-3	TRBJ1-3	CAITRASGNTIYF	TGTGCCATCACAAGGGCCAGCGGAAACACCATATATTTT
NA	TRBD1	TRBV2	TRBJ1-5	CASRGQSNQPQHF	TGTGCCAGCAGGGGACAGAGCAATCAGCCCCAGCATTTT
NA	NA	TRBV2	TRBJ2-3	CASSVTDTQYF	TGTGCCAGCAGTGTCACAGATACGCAGTATTTT
NA	NA	TRBV24-1	TRBJ1-1	CATSDTGQGRYRWENTEAFF	TGTGCCACCAGTGATACCGGGCAGGGGCGATACCGTTGGGAGAACACTGAAGCTTTCTTT
NA	NA	TRBV15	TRBJ1-6	CATSRDTGRSSYNSPLHF	TGTGCCACCAGCAGAGATACGGGACGGAGCTCCTATAATTCACCCCTCCACTTT
NA	TRBD2	TRBV6-5	TRBJ2-7	CASSYQEGTKGKQYF	TGTGCCAGCAGTTACCAAGAAGGGACTAAGGGAAAACAGTACTTC
NA	NA	TRBV30	TRBJ1-1	CAWSDGQDTEAFF	TGTGCCTGGAGTGACGGCCAGGACACTGAAGCTTTCTTT
NA	NA	TRBV7-7	TRBJ2-3	CASSPHSDPGNTQYF	TGTGCCAGCAGCCCACATTCCGACCCCGGTAATACGCAGTATTTT
few	NA	TRBV27	TRBJ2-7	CASSPSGGYEQYF	TGTGCCAGCAGTCCATCCGGGGGTTACGAGCAGTACTTC
NA	TRBD2	TRBV11-1	TRBJ2-1	CASSSIAGTNNEQFF	TGTGCCAGCAGCTCGATAGCGGGAACGAACAATGAGCAGTTCTTC
NA	NA	TRBV6-5	TRBJ2-6	CASTRGANVLTF	TGTGCCAGTACAAGGGGGGCCAACGTCCTGACTTTC
NA	TRBD1	TRBV7-2	TRBJ2-4	CASSLVQGAPVQYF	TGTGCCAGCAGCTTAGTACAGGGGGCACCGGTTCAGTACTTC
once	NA	TRBV27	TRBJ2-7	CASSLFRAGSYEQYF	TGTGCCAGCAGTTTATTCAGGGCCGGATCCTACGAGCAGTACTTC
NA	NA	TRBV18	TRBJ2-1	CASSPPNSDPRVQFF	TGTGCCAGCTCACCACCAAATTCGGACCCCAGGGTGCAGTTCTTC
NA	NA	TRBV25-1	TRBJ1-5	CASSESGEGGQPQHF	TGTGCCAGCAGTGAATCGGGGGAGGGTGGTCAGCCCCAGCATTTT
NA	NA	TRBV7-8	TRBJ1-1	CASSLEEDLNTEAFF	TGTGCCAGCAGCTTAGAAGAGGATTTAAACACTGAAGCTTTCTTT